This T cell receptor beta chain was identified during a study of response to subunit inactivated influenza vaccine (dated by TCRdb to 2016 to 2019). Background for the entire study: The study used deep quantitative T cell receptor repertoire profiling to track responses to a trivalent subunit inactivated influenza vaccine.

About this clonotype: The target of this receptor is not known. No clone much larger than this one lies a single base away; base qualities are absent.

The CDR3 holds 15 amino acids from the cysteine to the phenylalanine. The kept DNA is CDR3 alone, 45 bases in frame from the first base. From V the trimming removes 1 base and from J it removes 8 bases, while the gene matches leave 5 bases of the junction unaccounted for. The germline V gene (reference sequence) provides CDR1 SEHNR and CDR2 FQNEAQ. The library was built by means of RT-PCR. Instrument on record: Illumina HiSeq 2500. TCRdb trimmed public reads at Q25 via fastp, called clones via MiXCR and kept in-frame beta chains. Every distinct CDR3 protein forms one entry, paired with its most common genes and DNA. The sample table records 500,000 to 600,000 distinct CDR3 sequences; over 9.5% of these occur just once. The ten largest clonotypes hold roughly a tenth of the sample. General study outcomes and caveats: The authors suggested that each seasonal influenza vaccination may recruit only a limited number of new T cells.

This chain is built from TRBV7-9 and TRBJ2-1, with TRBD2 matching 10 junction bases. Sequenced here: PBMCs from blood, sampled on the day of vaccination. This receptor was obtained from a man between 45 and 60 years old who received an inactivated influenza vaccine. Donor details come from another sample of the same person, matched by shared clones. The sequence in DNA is TGTGCCAGCAGCTTAGAGGCTAGCGGGAGAGATGAGCAGTTCTTC. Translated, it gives CASSLEASGRDEQFF.